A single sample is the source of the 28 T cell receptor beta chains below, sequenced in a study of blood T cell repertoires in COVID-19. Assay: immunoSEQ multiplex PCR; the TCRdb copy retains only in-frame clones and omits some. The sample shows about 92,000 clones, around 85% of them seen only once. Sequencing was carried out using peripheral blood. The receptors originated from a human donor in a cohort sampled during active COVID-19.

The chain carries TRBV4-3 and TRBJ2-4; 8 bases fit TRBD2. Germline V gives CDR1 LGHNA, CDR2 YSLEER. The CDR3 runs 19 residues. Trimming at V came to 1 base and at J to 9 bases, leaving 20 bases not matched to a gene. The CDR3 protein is CASSQARLGERGSIGIQYF. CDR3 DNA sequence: TGCGCCAGCAGCCAAGCCCGATTAGGAGAGCGGGGGAGCATCGGCATTCAGTACTTC.

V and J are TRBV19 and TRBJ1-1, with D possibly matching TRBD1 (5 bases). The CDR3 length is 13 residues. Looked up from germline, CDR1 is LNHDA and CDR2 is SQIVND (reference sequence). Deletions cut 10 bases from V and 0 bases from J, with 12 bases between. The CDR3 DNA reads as TGTGCCACGGGGGACGGGGTGAACACTGAAGCTTTCTTT. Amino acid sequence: CATGDGVNTEAFF.

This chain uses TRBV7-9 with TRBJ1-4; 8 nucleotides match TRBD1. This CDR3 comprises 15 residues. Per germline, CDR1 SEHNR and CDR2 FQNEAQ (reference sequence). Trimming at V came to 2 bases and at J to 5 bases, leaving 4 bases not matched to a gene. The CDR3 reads CASSLRTGRNEKLFF. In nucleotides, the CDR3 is TGTGCCAGCAGCTTAAGGACAGGGAGAAATGAAAAACTGTTTTTT.

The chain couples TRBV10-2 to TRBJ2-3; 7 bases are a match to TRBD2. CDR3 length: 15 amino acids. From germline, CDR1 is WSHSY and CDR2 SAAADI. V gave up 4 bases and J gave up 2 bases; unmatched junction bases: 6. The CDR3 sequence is CASSAGGSPTDTQYF. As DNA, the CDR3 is TGCGCCAGCAGTGCGGGCGGGAGCCCCACAGATACGCAGTATTTT.

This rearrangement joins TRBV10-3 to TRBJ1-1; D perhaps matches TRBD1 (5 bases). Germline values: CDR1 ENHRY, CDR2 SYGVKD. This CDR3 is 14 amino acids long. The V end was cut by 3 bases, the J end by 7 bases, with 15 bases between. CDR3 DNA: TGTGCCATCAGTGATGGGAGGGAGGGGCTTGAAGCTTTCTTT. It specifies CAISDGREGLEAFF.

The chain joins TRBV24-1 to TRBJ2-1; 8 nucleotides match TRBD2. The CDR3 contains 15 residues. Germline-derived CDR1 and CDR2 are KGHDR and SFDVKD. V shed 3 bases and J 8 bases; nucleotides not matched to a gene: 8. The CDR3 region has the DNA TGTGCCACCAGTGATGAAGGGGGAGCGGGGGATGAGCAGTTCTTC. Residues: CATSDEGGAGDEQFF.

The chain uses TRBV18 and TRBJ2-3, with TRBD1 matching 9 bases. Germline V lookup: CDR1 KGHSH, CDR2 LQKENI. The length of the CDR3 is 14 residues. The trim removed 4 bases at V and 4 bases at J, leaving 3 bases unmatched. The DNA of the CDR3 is TGTGCCAGCTCACTCCGACAGGGGGCAGATACGCAGTATTTT. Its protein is CASSLRQGADTQYF. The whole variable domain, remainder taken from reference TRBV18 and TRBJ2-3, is NAGVMQNPRHLVRRRGQEARLRCSPMKGHSHVYWYRQLPEEGLKFMVYLQKENIIDESGMPKERFSAEFPKEGPSILRIQQVVRGDSAAYFCASSLRQGADTQYFGPGTRLTVL.

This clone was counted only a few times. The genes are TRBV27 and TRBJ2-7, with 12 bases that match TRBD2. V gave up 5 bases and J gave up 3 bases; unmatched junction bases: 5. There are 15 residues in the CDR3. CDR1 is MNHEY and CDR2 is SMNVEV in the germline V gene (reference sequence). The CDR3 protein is CASSPMTSGSYEQYF. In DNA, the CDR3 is TGTGCCAGCAGTCCCATGACTAGCGGGAGCTACGAGCAGTACTTC.

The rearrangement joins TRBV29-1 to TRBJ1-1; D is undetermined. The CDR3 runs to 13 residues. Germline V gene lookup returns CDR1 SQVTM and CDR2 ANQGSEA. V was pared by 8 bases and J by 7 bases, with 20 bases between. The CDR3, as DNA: TGCAGCTATCTCGACCCACGGAGTTTTGAAGCTTTCTTT. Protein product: CSYLDPRSFEAFF.

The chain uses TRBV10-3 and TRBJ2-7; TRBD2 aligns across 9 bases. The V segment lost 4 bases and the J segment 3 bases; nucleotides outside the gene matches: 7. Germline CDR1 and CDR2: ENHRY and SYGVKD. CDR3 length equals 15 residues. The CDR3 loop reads CAISGSSGADYEQYF. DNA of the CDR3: TGTGCCATCAGTGGGTCTAGCGGGGCTGACTACGAGCAGTACTTC.

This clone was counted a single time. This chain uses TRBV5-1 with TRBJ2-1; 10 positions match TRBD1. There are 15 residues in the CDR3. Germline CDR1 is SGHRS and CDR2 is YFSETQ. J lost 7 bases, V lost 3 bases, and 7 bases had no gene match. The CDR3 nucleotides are TGCGCCAGCAGCTCCTTGGGACAGGGGTCTAATGAGCAGTTCTTC. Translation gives CASSSLGQGSNEQFF.

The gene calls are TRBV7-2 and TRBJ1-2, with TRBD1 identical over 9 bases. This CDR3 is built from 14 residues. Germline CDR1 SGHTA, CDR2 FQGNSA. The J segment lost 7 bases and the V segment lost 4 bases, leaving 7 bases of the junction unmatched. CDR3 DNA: TGTGCCAGCAGCTCAACAGGGGGCGCGACTGGCTACACCTTC. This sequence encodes CASSSTGGATGYTF. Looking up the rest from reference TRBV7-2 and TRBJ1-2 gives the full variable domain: GAGVSQSPSNKVTEKGKDVELRCDPISGHTALYWYRQSLGQGLEFLIYFQGNSAPDKSGLPSDRFSAERTGGSVSTLTIQRTQQEDSAVYLCASSSTGGATGYTFGSGTRLTVV.

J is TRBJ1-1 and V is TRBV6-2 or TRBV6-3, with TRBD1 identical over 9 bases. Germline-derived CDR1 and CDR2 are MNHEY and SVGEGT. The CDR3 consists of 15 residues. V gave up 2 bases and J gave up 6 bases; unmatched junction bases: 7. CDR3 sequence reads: CASSYPGTGLAEAFF. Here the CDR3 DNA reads TGTGCCAGCAGTTACCCCGGGACAGGGCTGGCTGAAGCTTTCTTT.

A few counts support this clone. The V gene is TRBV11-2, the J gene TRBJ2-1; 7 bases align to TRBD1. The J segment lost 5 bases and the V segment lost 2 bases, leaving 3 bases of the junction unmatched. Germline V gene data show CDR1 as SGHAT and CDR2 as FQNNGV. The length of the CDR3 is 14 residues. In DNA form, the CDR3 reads TGTGCCAGCAGCTTATCGACAGGGAACAATGAGCAGTTCTTC. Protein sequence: CASSLSTGNNEQFF. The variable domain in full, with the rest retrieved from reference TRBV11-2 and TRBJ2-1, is EAGVAQSPRYKIIEKRQSVAFWCNPISGHATLYWYQQILGQGPKLLIQFQNNGVVDDSQLPKDRFSAERLKGVDSTLKIQPAKLEDSAVYLCASSLSTGNNEQFFGPGTRLTVL.

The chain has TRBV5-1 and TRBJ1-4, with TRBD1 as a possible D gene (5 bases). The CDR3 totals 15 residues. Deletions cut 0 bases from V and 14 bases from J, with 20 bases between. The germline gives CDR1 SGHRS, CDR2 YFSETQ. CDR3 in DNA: TGCGCCAGCAGCTTGGAGGTCAGGGAAGGAAGGATCCTGTTTTTT. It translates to CASSLEVREGRILFF.

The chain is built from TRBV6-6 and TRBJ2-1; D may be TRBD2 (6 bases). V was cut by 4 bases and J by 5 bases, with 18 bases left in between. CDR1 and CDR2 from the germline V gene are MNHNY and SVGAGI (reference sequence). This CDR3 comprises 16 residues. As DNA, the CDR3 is TGTGCCAGCAGTTCCGGGGGACTGGGGCCTCACAATGAGCAGTTCTTC. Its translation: CASSSGGLGPHNEQFF.

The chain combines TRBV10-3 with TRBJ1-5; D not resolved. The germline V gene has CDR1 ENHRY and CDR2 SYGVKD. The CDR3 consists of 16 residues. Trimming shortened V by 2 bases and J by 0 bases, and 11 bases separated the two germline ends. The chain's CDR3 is CAISEGEGSSNQPQHF. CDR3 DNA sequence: TGTGCCATCAGTGAGGGGGAGGGAAGTAGCAATCAGCCCCAGCATTTT.

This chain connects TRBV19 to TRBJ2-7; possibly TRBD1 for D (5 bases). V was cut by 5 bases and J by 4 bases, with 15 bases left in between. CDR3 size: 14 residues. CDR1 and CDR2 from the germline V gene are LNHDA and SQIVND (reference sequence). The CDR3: CASSQPGWGYEQYF. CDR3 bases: TGTGCCAGTAGTCAACCAGGGTGGGGATACGAGCAGTACTTC. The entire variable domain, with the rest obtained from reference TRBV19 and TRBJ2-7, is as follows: DGGITQSPKYLFRKEGQNVTLSCEQNLNHDAMYWYRQDPGQGLRLIYYSQIVNDFQKGDIAEGYSVSREKKESFPLTVTSAQKNPTAFYLCASSQPGWGYEQYFGPGTRLTVT.

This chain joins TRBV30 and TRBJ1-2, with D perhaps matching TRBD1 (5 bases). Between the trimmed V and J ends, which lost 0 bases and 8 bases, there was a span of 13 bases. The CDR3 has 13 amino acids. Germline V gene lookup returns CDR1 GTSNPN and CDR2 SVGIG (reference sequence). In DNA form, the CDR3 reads TGTGCCTGGAGTGTGGCACAGGATGAAGGCTACACCTTC. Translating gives CAWSVAQDEGYTF.

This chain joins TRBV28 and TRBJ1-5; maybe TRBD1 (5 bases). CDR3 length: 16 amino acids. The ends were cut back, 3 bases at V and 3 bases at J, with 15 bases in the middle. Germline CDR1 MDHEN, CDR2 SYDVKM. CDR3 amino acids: CASSFGGGKPNQPQHF. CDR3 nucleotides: TGTGCCAGCAGTTTCGGGGGGGGGAAGCCCAATCAGCCCCAGCATTTT.

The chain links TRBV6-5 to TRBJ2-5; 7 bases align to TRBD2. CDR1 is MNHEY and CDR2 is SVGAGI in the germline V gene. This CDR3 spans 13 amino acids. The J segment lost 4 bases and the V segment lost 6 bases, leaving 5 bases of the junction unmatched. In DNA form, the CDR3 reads TGTGCCAGCAGGACTAGCTTCCCAGAGACCCAGTACTTC. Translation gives CASRTSFPETQYF.

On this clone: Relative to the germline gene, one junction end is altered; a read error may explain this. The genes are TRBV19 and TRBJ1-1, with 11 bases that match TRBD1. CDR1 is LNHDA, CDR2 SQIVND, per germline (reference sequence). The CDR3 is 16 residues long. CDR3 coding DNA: TGTGCCAGTAGTATGGGACAGGGGGAGTTGTTCGGTGAAACTTTCTTT. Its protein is CASSMGQGELFGETFF.

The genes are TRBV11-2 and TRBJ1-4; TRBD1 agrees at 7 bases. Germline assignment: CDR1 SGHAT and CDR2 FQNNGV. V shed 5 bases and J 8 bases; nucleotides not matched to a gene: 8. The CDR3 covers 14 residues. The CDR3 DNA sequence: TGTGCCAGCAGCGACTACAGGGGTTTGGAAAAACTGTTTTTT. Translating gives CASSDYRGLEKLFF.

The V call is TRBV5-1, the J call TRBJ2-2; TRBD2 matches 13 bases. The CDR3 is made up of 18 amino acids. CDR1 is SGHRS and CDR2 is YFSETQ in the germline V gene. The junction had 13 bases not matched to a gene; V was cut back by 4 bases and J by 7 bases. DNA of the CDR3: TGCGCCAGCAGCCCCTTACCACTAGCGGGGGGGCTAGGCGGGGAGCTGTTTTTT. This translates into CASSPLPLAGGLGGELFF.

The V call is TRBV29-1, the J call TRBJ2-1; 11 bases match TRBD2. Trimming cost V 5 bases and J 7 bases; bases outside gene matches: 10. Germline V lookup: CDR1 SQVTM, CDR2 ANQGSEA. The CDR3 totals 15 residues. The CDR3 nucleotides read TGCAGCGTTATTCTTAGCGGGGGGGCCGTTAATGAGCAGTTCTTC. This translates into CSVILSGGAVNEQFF.

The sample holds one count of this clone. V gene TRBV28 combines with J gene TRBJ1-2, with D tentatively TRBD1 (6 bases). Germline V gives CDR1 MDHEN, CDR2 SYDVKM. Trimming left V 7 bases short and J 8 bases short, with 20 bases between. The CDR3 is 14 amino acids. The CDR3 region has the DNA TGTGCCAGCACCTTACAGGGCATAAGAGTCGGCTACACCTTC. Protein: CASTLQGIRVGYTF.

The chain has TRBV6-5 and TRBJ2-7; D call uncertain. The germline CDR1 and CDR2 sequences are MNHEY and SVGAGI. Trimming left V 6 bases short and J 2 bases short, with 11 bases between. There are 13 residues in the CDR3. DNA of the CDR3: TGTGCCAGCAGCCCCGGAGTTACCTACGAGCAGTACTTC. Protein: CASSPGVTYEQYF.

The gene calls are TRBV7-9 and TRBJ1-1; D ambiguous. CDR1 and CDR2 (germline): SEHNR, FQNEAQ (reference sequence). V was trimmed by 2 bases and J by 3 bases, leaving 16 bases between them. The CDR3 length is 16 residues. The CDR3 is CASSLPWEGEDTEAFF. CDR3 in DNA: TGTGCCAGCAGCTTACCCTGGGAGGGAGAGGACACTGAAGCTTTCTTT.